Described below is a single T cell receptor (beta chain) sequence and its context. Authors' methods: Reference gene primer amplification gave estimated nucleated cell counts. Method: immunoSEQ multiplex PCR; TCRdb's copy keeps in-frame clones and lacks some. D and trimming come from the DNA, and the V and J calls and clone size come from that table. The top ten clones hold nearly 10% of a sample with roughly 150,000 clones, roughly 82% of them seen once. The germline gives CDR1 SGHTA, CDR2 FQGNSA. Trimming took 4 bases from V and 7 from J; bases not matched to a gene: 9. This CDR3 has 16 amino acids. The data were obtained in a study of blood T cell repertoires in COVID-19. Study details: COVID-19 samples collected from the United States, Italy and Spain covered acute and convalescent phases. PBMCs, B-cell-depleted T cells, or T cells provided the cDNA or gDNA that made up the material.

The V gene is TRBV7-2, the J gene TRBJ2-3, with TRBD2 identical over 12 bases. Material: peripheral blood. The sequence was collected from a woman aged 50 to 60 with acute or convalescent COVID-19. Written as DNA, the CDR3 is TGTGCCAGCAGCTATTCTAGCGGGGGGGTGATAAATACGCAGTATTTT. Translated: CASSYSSGGVINTQYF.